This T cell receptor (beta chain) comes out of a study of T cells in Graves' hyperthyroidism and ophthalmopathy. Study context: At initial diagnosis, before any treatment had begun, peripheral blood was obtained. Broader study findings: Most clonotypes that expanded in the thyroid above 0.001 also showed up in blood. Patients with ophthalmopathy were separated from those with stable hyperthyroidism by a 13 V-J model.

The CDR3 is 15 amino acids. The germline CDR1 and CDR2 sequences are SNHLY and FYNNEI. Trimming pared 6 bases from V and 5 bases from J, leaving 19 bases between. Diagnoses used clinical symptoms, serum thyroxine and TRAb, thyroid ultrasound and orbital computed tomography. This clonotype appeared many times. Antigen unknown. The source material, RNA transcripts, was used to amplify TCR beta CDR3 regions. The study used the HTBI primer set for a first-round RT-PCR of the TCR CDR3. MiXCR, run by TCRdb on the multiplex PCR reads, gives a single entry per CDR3 protein. Of roughly 700,000 distinct CDR3 sequences listed, 11% to 15% are singletons.

The chain uses TRBV2 and TRBJ1-1; D might be TRBD1 (6 bases). The sample was blood. The TCR comes from a woman aged 18-35 years with Graves' hyperthyroidism. Here the CDR3 DNA reads TGTGCCAGCAGCTTTATTTCGGGAGGGGGGACTGAAGCTTTCTTT. It is translated as CASSFISGGGTEAFF.